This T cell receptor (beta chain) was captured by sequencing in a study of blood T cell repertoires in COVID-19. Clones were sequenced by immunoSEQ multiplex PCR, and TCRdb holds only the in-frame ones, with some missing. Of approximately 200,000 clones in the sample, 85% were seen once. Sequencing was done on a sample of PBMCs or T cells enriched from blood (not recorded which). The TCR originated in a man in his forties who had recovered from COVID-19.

CDR3 in amino acids: CSAGESYEQYF. CDR3 DNA: TGCAGCGCGGGCGAGAGCTACGAGCAGTACTTC. The rearrangement joins TRBV29-1 to TRBJ2-7; D unresolved. The length of the CDR3 is 11 residues. Trimming took off 7 bases at V and 3 bases at J, with 10 bases between the two ends. The V gene's germline CDR1 is SQVTM and CDR2 ANQGSEA.